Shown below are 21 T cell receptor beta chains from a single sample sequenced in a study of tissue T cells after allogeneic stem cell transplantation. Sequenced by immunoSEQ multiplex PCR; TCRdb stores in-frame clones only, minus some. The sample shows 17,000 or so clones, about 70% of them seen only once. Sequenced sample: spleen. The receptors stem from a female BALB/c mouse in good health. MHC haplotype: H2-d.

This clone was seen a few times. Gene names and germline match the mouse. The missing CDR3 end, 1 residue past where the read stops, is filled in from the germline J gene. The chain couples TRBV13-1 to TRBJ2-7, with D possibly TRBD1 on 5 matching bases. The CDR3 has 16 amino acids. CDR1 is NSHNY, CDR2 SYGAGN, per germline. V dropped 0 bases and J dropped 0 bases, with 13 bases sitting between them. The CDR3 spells CASSDGAGSFSYEQYF. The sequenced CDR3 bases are TGTGCCAGCAGTGATGGGGCAGGGTCCTTCTCCTATGAACAGTAC.

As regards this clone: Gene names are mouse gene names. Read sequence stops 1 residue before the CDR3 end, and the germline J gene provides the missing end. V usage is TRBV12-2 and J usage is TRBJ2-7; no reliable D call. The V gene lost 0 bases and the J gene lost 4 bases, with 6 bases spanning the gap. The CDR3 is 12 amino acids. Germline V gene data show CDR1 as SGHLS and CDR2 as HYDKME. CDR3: CASSLAGYEQYF. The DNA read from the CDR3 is TGTGCCAGCTCTCTCGCCGGGTATGAACAGTAC.

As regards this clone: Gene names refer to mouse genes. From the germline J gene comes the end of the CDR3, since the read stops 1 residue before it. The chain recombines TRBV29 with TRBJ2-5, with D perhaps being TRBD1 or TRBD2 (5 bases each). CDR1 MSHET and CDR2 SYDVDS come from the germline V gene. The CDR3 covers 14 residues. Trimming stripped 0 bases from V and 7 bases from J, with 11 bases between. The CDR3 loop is CASSLSKRGNTQYF. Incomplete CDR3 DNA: TGTGCTAGCAGTTTATCGAAGCGGGGGAACACCCAGTAC.

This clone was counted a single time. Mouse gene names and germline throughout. Incomplete CDR3 DNA: TGTGGTGTAACCGGGACTGGGGGGGCGCGGAAAGCTGAGCAGTTC. Its protein is CGVTGTGGARKAEQF. The full CDR3 protein is CGVTGTGGARKAEQFF. The genes are TRBV20 and TRBJ2-1; 14 bases are a match to TRBD2. The read terminates 1 residue ahead of where the CDR3 ends, so the germline J gene completes it. The CDR3 spans 16 residues. Trimming removed 7 bases from V and 7 bases from J; junction bases left unmatched: 12. CDR1 is GFQATS, CDR2 STVNSAI, per germline.

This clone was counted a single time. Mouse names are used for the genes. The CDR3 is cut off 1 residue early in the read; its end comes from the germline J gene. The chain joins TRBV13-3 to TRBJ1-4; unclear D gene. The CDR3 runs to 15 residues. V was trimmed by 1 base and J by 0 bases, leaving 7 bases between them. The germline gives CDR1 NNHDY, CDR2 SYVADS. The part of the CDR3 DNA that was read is TGTGCCAGCAGTGATCTCGGGATTTCCAACGAAAGATTATTT. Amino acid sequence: CASSDLGISNERLF. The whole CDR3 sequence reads CASSDLGISNERLFF.

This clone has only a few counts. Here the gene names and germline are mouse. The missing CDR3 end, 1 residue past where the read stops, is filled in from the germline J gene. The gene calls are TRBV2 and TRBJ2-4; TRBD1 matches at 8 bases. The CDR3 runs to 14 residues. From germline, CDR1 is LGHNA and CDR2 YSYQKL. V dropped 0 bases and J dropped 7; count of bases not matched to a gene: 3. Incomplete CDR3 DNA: TGTGCCAGCAGCCAAGAACAGGGGGTTCACACCTTGTAC. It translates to CASSQEQGVHTLY. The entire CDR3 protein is CASSQEQGVHTLYF.

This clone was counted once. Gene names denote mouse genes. Partial CDR3 DNA: TGTGCCAGCAGCTCGGGACAGGGGGCGCCGGGGGCAGAAGTCTTC. Translation: CASSSGQGAPGAEVF. The CDR3 in its entirety is CASSSGQGAPGAEVFF. J is TRBJ1-1 and V is TRBV4, with 12 bases aligning to TRBD1. The read ends 1 residue early relative to the CDR3; the germline J gene fills the gap. V dropped 4 bases and J dropped 6; count of bases not matched to a gene: 9. The CDR3 length is 16 residues. CDR1 and CDR2 (germline): LGHDT, YNNKQL (reference sequence). Full variable domain (missing parts from reference TRBV4 and TRBJ1-1): ETAVFQTPNYHVTQVGNEVSFNCKQTLGHDTMYWYKQDSKKLLKIMFSYNNKQLIVNETVPRRFSPQSSDKAHLNLRIKSVEPEDSAVYLCASSSGQGAPGAEVFFGKGTRLTVV.

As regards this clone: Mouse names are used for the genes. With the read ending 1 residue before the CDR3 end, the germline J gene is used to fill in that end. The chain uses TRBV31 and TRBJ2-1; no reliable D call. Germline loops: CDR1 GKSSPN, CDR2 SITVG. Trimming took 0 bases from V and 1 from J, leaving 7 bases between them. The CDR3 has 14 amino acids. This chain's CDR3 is CAWSLRENYAEQFF. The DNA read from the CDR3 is TGTGCCTGGAGTCTCCGGGAGAACTATGCTGAGCAGTTC.

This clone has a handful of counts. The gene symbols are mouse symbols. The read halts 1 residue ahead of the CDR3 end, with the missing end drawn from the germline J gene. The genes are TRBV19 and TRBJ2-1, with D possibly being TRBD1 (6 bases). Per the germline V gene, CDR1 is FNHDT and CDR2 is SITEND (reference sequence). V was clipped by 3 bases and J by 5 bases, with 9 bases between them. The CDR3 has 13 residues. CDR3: CASSTYRDAEQFF. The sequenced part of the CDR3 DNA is TGTGCCAGCAGTACCTACAGGGATGCTGAGCAGTTC.

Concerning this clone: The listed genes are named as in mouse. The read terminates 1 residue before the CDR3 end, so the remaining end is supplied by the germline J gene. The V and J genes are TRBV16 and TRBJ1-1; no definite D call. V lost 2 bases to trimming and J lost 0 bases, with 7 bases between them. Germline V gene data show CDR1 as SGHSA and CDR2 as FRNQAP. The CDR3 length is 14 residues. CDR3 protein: CASSLTNANTEVFF. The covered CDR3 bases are TGTGCAAGCAGCTTAACAAATGCAAACACAGAAGTCTTC.

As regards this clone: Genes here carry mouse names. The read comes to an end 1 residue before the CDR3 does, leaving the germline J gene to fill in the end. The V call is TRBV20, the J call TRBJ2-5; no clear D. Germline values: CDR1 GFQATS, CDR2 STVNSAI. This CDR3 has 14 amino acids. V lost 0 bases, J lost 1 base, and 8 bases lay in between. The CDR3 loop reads CGARDRVDQDTQYF. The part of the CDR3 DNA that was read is TGTGGTGCTAGGGATAGGGTGGACCAAGACACCCAGTAC.

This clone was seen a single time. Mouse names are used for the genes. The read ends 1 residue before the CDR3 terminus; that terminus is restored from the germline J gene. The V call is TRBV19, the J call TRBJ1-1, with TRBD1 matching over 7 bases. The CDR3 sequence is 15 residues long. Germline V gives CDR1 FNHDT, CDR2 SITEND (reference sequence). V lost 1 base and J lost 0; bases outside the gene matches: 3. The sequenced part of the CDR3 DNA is TGTGCCAGCAGTATAAGGACAGGAGCAAACACAGAAGTCTTC. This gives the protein CASSIRTGANTEVF. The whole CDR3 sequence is CASSIRTGANTEVFF. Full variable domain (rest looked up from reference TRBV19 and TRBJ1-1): GGIITQTPKFLIGQEGQKLTLKCQQNFNHDTMYWYRQDSGKGLRLIYYSITENDLQKGDLSEGYDASREKKSSFSLTVTSAQKNEMAVFLCASSIRTGANTEVFFGKGTRLTVV.

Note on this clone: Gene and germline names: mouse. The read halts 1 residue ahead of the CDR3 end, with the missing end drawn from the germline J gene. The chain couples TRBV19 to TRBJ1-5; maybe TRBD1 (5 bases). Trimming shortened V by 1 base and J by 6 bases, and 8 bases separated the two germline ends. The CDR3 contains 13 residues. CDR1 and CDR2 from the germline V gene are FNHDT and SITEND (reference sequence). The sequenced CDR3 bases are TGTGCCAGCAGTATAAGCAGGGCCCAGGCTCCGCTT. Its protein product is CASSISRAQAPL. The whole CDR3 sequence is CASSISRAQAPLF.

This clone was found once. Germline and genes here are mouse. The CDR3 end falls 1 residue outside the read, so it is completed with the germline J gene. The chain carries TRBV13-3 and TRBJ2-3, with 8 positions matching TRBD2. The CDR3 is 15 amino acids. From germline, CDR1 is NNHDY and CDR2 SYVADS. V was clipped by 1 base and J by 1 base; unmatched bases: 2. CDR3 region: CASSDRGGGAETLYF. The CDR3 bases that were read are TGTGCCAGCAGTGATCGGGGGGGCGGTGCAGAAACGCTGTAT.

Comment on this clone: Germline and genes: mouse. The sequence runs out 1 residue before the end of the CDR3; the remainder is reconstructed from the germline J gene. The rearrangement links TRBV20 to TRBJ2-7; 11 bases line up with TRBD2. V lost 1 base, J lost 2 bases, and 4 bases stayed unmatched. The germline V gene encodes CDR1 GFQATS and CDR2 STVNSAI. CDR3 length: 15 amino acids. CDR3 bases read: TGTGGTGCTAGGGCCCAGACTGGGGGGGCCTATGAACAGTAC. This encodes CGARAQTGGAYEQY. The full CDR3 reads CGARAQTGGAYEQYF.

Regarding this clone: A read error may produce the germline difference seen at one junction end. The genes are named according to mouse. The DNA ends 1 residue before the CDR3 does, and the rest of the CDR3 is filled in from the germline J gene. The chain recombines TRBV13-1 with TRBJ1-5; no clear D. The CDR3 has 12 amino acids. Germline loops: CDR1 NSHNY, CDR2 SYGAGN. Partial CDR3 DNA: TGTGCCAGCGGTGATGCCGACCAGGCTCCGCTT. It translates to CASGDADQAPL. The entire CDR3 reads CASGDADQAPLF.

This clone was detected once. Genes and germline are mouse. CDR3 sequence reads: CASSLQEAAEQFF. CDR3 DNA, as far as it was read: TGTGCCAGCTCTCTACAGGAGGCTGCTGAGCAGTTC. This sequence joins TRBV12-2 and TRBJ2-1; a weak D match, TRBD1 (5 bases). The read finishes 1 residue shy of the CDR3 end, and the germline J gene is used to complete it. Germline-derived CDR1 and CDR2 are SGHLS and HYDKME. The CDR3 contains 13 residues. Between the trimmed V and J ends, which lost 1 base and 6 bases, there was a span of 9 bases.

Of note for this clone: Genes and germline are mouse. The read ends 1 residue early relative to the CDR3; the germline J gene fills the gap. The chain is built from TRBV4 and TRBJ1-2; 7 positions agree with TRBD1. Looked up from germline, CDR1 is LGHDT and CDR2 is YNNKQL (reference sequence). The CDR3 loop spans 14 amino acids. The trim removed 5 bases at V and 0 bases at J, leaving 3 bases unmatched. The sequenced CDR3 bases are TGTGCCAGCAGCCGGACAGGAACAAACTCCGACTACACC. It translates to CASSRTGTNSDYT. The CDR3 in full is CASSRTGTNSDYTF. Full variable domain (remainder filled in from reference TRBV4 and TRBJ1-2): ETAVFQTPNYHVTQVGNEVSFNCKQTLGHDTMYWYKQDSKKLLKIMFSYNNKQLIVNETVPRRFSPQSSDKAHLNLRIKSVEPEDSAVYLCASSRTGTNSDYTFGSGTRLLVI.

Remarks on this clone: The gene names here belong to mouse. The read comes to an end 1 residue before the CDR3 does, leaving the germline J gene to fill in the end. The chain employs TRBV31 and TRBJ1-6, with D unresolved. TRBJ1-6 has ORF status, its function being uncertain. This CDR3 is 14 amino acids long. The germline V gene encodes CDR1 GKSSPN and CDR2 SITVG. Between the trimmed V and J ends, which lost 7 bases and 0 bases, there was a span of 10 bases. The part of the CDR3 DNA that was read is TGTGCCTCCTCCCAGGTTTCCTATAATTCGCCCCTCTAC. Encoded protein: CASSQVSYNSPLY. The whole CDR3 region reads CASSQVSYNSPLYF.

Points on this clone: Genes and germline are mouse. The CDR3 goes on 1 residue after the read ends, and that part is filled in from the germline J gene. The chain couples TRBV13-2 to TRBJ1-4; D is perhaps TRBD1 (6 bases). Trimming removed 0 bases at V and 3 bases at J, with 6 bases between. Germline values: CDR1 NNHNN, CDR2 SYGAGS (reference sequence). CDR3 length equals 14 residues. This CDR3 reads CASGDGTANERLFF. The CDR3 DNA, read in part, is TGTGCCAGCGGTGATGGGACAGCCAACGAAAGATTATTT.

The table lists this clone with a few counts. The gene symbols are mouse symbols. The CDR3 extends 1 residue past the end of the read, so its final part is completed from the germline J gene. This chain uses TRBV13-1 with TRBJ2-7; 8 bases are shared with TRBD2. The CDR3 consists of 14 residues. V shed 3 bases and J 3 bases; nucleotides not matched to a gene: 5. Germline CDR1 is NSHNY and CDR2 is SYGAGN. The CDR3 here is CASSAKTGDYEQYF. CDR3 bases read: TGTGCCAGCAGTGCCAAGACTGGGGACTATGAACAGTAC.